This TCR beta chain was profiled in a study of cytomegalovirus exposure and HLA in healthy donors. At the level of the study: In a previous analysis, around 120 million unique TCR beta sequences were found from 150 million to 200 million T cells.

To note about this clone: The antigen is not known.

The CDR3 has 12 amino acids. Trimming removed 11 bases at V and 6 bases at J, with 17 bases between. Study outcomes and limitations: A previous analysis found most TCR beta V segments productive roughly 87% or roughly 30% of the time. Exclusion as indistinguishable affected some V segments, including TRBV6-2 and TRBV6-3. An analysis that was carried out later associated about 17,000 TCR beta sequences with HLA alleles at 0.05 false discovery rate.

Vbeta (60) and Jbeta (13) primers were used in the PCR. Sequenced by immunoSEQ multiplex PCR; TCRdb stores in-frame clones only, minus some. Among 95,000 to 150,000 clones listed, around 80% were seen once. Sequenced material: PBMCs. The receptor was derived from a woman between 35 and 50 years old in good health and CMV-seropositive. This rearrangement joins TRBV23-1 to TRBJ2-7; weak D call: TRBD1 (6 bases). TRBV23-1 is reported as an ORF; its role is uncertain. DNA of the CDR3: TGCGCCCGCACAGGGTCATATTGCGAGCAGTACTTC. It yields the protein CARTGSYCEQYF.